This entry is about one T cell receptor beta chain. These data belong to a study of chemoradiotherapy in HPV16-positive cancers. Over chemoradiotherapy, repertoires were sampled more than once. Assay: immunoSEQ multiplex PCR; the TCRdb copy retains only in-frame clones and omits some. The sample carries more than 5,000 clones, around 88% recorded once. Sample: blood, taken from a patient who underwent chemoradiotherapy. This clonotype was sampled from a human donor with HPV-associated anogenital cancer.

Here the CDR3 reads CASSLANSEAFF. CDR3 bases: TGTGCCAGCAGCTTAGCAAATTCTGAAGCTTTCTTT. This chain connects TRBV7-2 to TRBJ1-1; D gene uncertain. The CDR3 runs 12 residues. CDR1 and CDR2 from the germline V gene are SGHTA and FQGNSA. The V end was cut by 0 bases, the J end by 6 bases, with 5 bases between.